The 19 T cell receptor beta chains listed next were all sequenced from one sample in a study of blood T cell repertoires in COVID-19. Produced via immunoSEQ multiplex PCR; TCRdb's table is partial and in-frame only. Of some 200,000 clones detected, 75% to 90% appear once; the ten largest clones hold approximately 3.8%. Sequences were obtained from PBMCs or T cells enriched from blood (not recorded which). The receptors were gathered from a woman between 18 and 29 years old in a cohort exposed to, infected with or recovered from COVID-19 (not recorded which).

The chain is built from TRBV3-1 (or the pseudogene TRBV3-2) and TRBJ2-7, with D possibly TRBD2 on 7 matching bases. V gave up 3 bases and J gave up 3 bases, with 36 bases separating them. Looked up from germline, CDR1 is LGHDT and CDR2 is YNNKEL (reference sequence). The CDR3 consists of 22 residues. CDR3 in amino acids: CASSHDWEMGGHGGAGIYEQYF. For the CDR3, the DNA is TGTGCCAGCAGCCATGATTGGGAGATGGGGGGGCACGGGGGCGCGGGTATCTACGAGCAGTACTTC.

The V and J genes are TRBV5-1 and TRBJ1-2; 8 bases are shared with TRBD1. Germline values: CDR1 SGHRS, CDR2 YFSETQ. Germline trimming cut 4 bases from V and 7 bases from J; bases unmatched to any gene: 6. The CDR3 has 13 amino acids. CDR3 region: CASSGDRGFGYTF. In nucleotides, the CDR3 is TGCGCCAGCAGCGGAGACAGGGGCTTTGGCTACACCTTC.

V is TRBV7-3 and J is TRBJ2-2; D perhaps matches TRBD1 (6 bases). This CDR3 is 14 amino acids long. V dropped 5 bases and J dropped 6 bases, with 13 bases sitting between them. Germline CDR1 reads SGHTA; CDR2 reads FQGTGA. Written as DNA, the CDR3 is TGTGCCAGCAGCACCACAGGGTCGGCCGGGGAGCTGTTTTTT. Translated, it gives CASSTTGSAGELFF.

This clone has just one count. The chain is built from TRBV25-1 and TRBJ1-2; 7 bases agree with TRBD1. The CDR3 runs 17 residues. The V and J ends lost 5 bases and 2 bases, in that order; junction bases with no gene match: 14. Germline CDR1 reads MGHDK; CDR2 reads SYGVNS. In DNA form, the CDR3 reads TGTGCCAGCAGTAGCATAACGACGTCGGACAGGAACTATGGCTACACCTTC. Its protein is CASSSITTSDRNYGYTF.

V gene TRBV5-1 combines with J gene TRBJ2-5, with 8 bases identical to TRBD2. J was trimmed by 5 bases and V by 3 bases; bases with no gene match: 6. The CDR3 consists of 14 residues. From germline, CDR1 is SGHRS and CDR2 YFSETQ. This CDR3 reads CASSSTSAGETQYF. CDR3 coding DNA: TGCGCCAGCAGCTCGACTAGCGCCGGGGAGACCCAGTACTTC.

The chain uses TRBV27 and TRBJ2-7; 10 nucleotides align to TRBD1. Germline trimming cut 5 bases from V and 4 bases from J; bases unmatched to any gene: 8. Germline lookup yields CDR1 MNHEY and CDR2 SMNVEV (reference sequence). This CDR3 is built from 15 residues. CDR3 bases: TGTGCCAGCAGTGAAGAGACAGGGGGCGCGTACGAGCAGTACTTC. Translation gives CASSEETGGAYEQYF.

The chain employs TRBV7-2 and TRBJ1-5, with D possibly matching TRBD1 (5 bases). V was shortened by 1 base and J by 7 bases, with 14 bases between the two germline ends. The CDR3 covers 15 residues. From germline, CDR1 is SGHTA and CDR2 FQGNSA. As DNA, the CDR3 is TGTGCCAGCAGCTTAGGTCTGGGGGAGGGACAGCCCCAGCATTTT. Its protein product is CASSLGLGEGQPQHF.

Concerning this clone: The sample holds other DNA sequences that translate to the same CDR3. The chain couples TRBV12-3 or TRBV12-4 to TRBJ2-7, with 7 bases fitting TRBD1. The CDR3 runs 12 residues. Unmatched junction bases numbered 1, after V lost 5 bases and J lost 3 bases. The CDR3 spells CASSRDSYEQYF. For the CDR3, the DNA is TGTGCCAGCAGTCGGGACAGCTACGAGCAGTACTTC.

The chain couples TRBV2 to TRBJ2-5, with 8 positions matching TRBD2. The length of the CDR3 is 14 residues. V lost 7 bases, J lost 4 bases, and 8 bases stayed unmatched. Germline assignment: CDR1 SNHLY and CDR2 FYNNEI. The CDR3 loop is CASKNGRAPETQYF. Written as DNA, the CDR3 is TGTGCCAGCAAAAACGGGAGGGCCCCAGAGACCCAGTACTTC.

The CDR3 reads CASSGTGRNYGYTF. The CDR3 coding sequence is TGTGCCAGCAGCGGTACAGGGCGCAACTATGGCTACACCTTC. This chain uses TRBV9 with TRBJ1-2; D possibly corresponds to TRBD1 (6 bases). V was pared by 3 bases and J by 2 bases, with 11 bases between. The CDR3 is 14 amino acids. Germline-derived CDR1 and CDR2 are SGDLS and YYNGEE.

The chain employs TRBV5-1 and TRBJ1-1, with a weak D call TRBD1 (5 bases). The CDR3 totals 16 residues. V was cut by 0 bases and J by 3 bases, with 15 bases left in between. The germline V gene encodes CDR1 SGHRS and CDR2 YFSETQ. The CDR3 DNA is TGCGCCAGCAGCTTGGTGCCAGGACGGGGGGACACTGAAGCTTTCTTT. This encodes CASSLVPGRGDTEAFF.

The chain combines TRBV18 with TRBJ1-4, with 7 bases fitting TRBD1. Per germline, CDR1 KGHSH and CDR2 LQKENI. Trimming cost V 3 bases and J 8 bases; bases outside gene matches: 12. The CDR3 consists of 16 residues. CDR3 DNA: TGTGCCAGCTCACCGCCCTCAGGGGGTCGAATCGAAAAACTGTTTTTT. This codes for CASSPPSGGRIEKLFF.

The chain employs TRBV5-1 and TRBJ2-1; TRBD2 aligns across 15 bases. The CDR3 has 16 amino acids. Per the germline V gene, CDR1 is SGHRS and CDR2 is YFSETQ. The V gene end was trimmed by 4 bases and the J gene end by 9 bases; junction bases not matched to a gene: 8. CDR3 bases: TGCGCCAGCAGCAGCGGACTAGCGGGGGGGTCCGGTGAGCAGTTCTTC. The encoded protein is CASSSGLAGGSGEQFF.

The rearrangement joins TRBV6-1 to TRBJ1-6; D might be TRBD1 (6 bases). The CDR3 has 14 residues. The germline CDR1 and CDR2 sequences are MNHNS and SASEGT. V was cut by 2 bases and J by 8 bases, with 10 bases left in between. This chain's CDR3 is CASSEKGGDSPLHF. CDR3 coding DNA: TGTGCCAGCAGTGAAAAAGGGGGAGATTCACCCCTCCACTTT.

This chain links TRBV19 with TRBJ1-1, with a possible D match to TRBD1 (5 bases). Per germline, CDR1 LNHDA and CDR2 SQIVND (reference sequence). V was cut by 7 bases and J by 0 bases, with 12 bases left in between. This CDR3 is 14 amino acids long. The CDR3, as DNA: TGTGCCAGTACCACCAGGGTCCTGAACACTGAAGCTTTCTTT. Amino acid sequence: CASTTRVLNTEAFF. Combining the CDR3 with reference TRBV19 and TRBJ1-1 gives the whole variable domain DGGITQSPKYLFRKEGQNVTLSCEQNLNHDAMYWYRQDPGQGLRLIYYSQIVNDFQKGDIAEGYSVSREKKESFPLTVTSAQKNPTAFYLCASTTRVLNTEAFFGQGTRLTVV.

The V gene is TRBV28, the J gene TRBJ1-6; D is perhaps TRBD1 (5 bases). This CDR3 is built from 17 residues. Trimming pared 3 bases from V and 1 base from J, leaving 13 bases between. Per the germline V gene, CDR1 is MDHEN and CDR2 is SYDVKM. The CDR3 nucleotides are TGTGCCAGCAGTTTTGGGGCCCAAAGGTCCTATAATTCACCCCTCCACTTT. It specifies CASSFGAQRSYNSPLHF.

The J gene is TRBJ2-3, the V gene TRBV15; 7 positions match TRBD2. The CDR3 is 16 amino acids. With V trimmed by 3 bases and J by 0 bases, 6 bases remained unmatched. Germline lookup yields CDR1 LNHNV and CDR2 YYDKDF (reference sequence). In DNA, the CDR3 is TGTGCCACCAGCAGTGGTCTAGCGGAGAGCACAGATACGCAGTATTTT. As protein: CATSSGLAESTDTQYF.

DNA for the CDR3: TGTGCCAGCAGCTTGCTTCTTGTAGACATGAGATCTGGCTACACCTTC. Its translation: CASSLLLVDMRSGYTF. The chain employs TRBV5-6 and TRBJ1-2; no definite D call. The germline gives CDR1 SGHDT, CDR2 YYEEEE. The V end lost 1 base, the J end lost 7 bases, and 20 bases lay between the germline ends. The CDR3 spans 16 residues. Variable domain in full (rest from reference TRBV5-6 and TRBJ1-2): DAGVTQSPTHLIKTRGQQVTLRCSPKSGHDTVSWYQQALGQGPQFIFQYYEEEERQRGNFPDRFSGHQFPNYSSELNVNALLLGDSALYLCASSLLLVDMRSGYTFGSGTRLTVV.

This clone was recorded once. The genes are TRBV7-9 and TRBJ1-1; TRBD1 might be the D (6 bases). Germline loops: CDR1 SEHNR, CDR2 FQNEAQ (reference sequence). Trimming cost V 8 bases and J 5 bases, with 18 bases left between them. The CDR3 covers 14 residues. CDR3 in DNA: TGTGCCAGCCAAATCGGACAGAAGGGAACTGAAGCTTTCTTT. This gives the protein CASQIGQKGTEAFF.